What follows are 32 T cell receptor beta chains derived from one specimen sequenced in a study of T cell changes during pregnancy in multiple sclerosis. Clones were sequenced by immunoSEQ multiplex PCR, and TCRdb holds only the in-frame ones, with some missing. The profile shows approximately 68,000 clones, just over 90% of them singletons. The sequences come from peripheral blood, collected in the second trimester of pregnancy. These receptors were obtained from a female donor with multiple sclerosis, enrolled in a pregnancy study.

The chain uses TRBV9 and TRBJ2-2; no reliable D call. Trimming removed 2 bases at V and 4 bases at J, with 9 bases between. CDR3 size: 14 residues. CDR1 and CDR2 (germline): SGDLS, YYNGEE. The CDR3 nucleotides read TGTGCCAGCAGCGTTGGAGTGGCCACCGGGGAGCTGTTTTTT. Amino acid sequence: CASSVGVATGELFF.

CDR3 residues: CASSQGSRRFGYYEQYF. DNA for the CDR3: TGTGCCAGCAGCCAGGGATCGCGGAGGTTTGGCTACTACGAGCAGTACTTC. The chain recombines TRBV14 with TRBJ2-7; maybe TRBD2 (5 bases). Trimming took off 3 bases at V and 3 bases at J, with 21 bases between the two ends. The CDR3 totals 17 residues. CDR1 SGHDN and CDR2 FVKESK come from the germline V gene.

V is TRBV7-2 and J is TRBJ2-7; a weak D match, TRBD2 (5 bases). In germline, CDR1 is SGHTA, CDR2 FQGNSA. V was shortened by 1 base and J by 5 bases, with 6 bases between the two germline ends. The CDR3 covers 12 residues. The CDR3 nucleotides are TGTGCCAGCAGCTTAGGTAGCGACGAGCAGTACTTC. This codes for CASSLGSDEQYF.

The rearrangement uses TRBV4-2 and TRBJ2-7, with 7 bases lining up with TRBD1. V gave up 4 bases and J gave up 2 bases; unmatched junction bases: 5. The germline gives CDR1 LGHNA, CDR2 YNFKEQ. This CDR3 is built from 14 residues. In DNA, the CDR3 is TGTGCCAGCAGCCTACGGGACAGTACCTACGAGCAGTACTTC. Its protein product is CASSLRDSTYEQYF.

The chain couples TRBV5-4 to TRBJ1-1; D is unresolved. V lost 4 bases to trimming and J lost 7 bases, with 17 bases between them. The V gene's germline CDR1 is SGHNT and CDR2 YYREEE (reference sequence). This CDR3 contains 14 residues. This chain's CDR3 is CASSQDAGMGEAFF. The CDR3 DNA is TGTGCCAGCAGCCAGGACGCGGGGATGGGTGAAGCTTTCTTT.

The V gene is TRBV7-8, the J gene TRBJ1-1; D unresolved. Trimming cost V 1 base and J 4 bases, with 13 bases left between them. The germline CDR1 and CDR2 sequences are SGHVS and FQNEAQ. The CDR3 contains 15 residues. The CDR3 here is CASSLVTGSPTEAFF. DNA for the CDR3: TGTGCCAGCAGCTTAGTTACGGGATCCCCCACTGAAGCTTTCTTT. The complete variable domain, with remaining parts taken from reference TRBV7-8 and TRBJ1-1, reads GAGVSQSPRYKVAKRGQDVALRCDPISGHVSLFWYQQALGQGPEFLTYFQNEAQLDKSGLPSDRFFAERPEGSVSTLKIQRTQQEDSAVYLCASSLVTGSPTEAFFGQGTRLTVV.

The genes are TRBV15 and TRBJ2-3; TRBD2 agrees at 9 bases. The CDR3 runs 15 residues. Germline CDR1 and CDR2: LNHNV and YYDKDF (reference sequence). Trimming removed 4 bases from V and 2 bases from J; junction bases left unmatched: 4. In DNA, the CDR3 is TGTGCCACCAGCAAGGCTAGCGGGGTCACAGATACGCAGTATTTT. It is translated as CATSKASGVTDTQYF.

V gene TRBV6-5 combines with J gene TRBJ1-1; D unresolved. The CDR3 extends over 12 amino acids. Deletions cut 0 bases from V and 10 bases from J, with 9 bases between. Germline V gene data show CDR1 as MNHEY and CDR2 as SVGAGI. The CDR3 DNA reads as TGTGCCAGCAGTTACTCGACGGGGATAGCTTTCTTT. This sequence encodes CASSYSTGIAFF.

V and J are TRBV7-2 and TRBJ1-1; no clear D gene. The CDR3 is made up of 17 amino acids. Looked up from germline, CDR1 is SGHTA and CDR2 is FQGNSA. The germline V and J ends were trimmed by 0 bases and 1 base, with 15 bases remaining between them. This chain's CDR3 is CASSLARMEVGNTEAFF. The CDR3 DNA follows: TGTGCCAGCAGCTTAGCGCGCATGGAGGTGGGGAACACTGAAGCTTTCTTT.

The rearrangement uses TRBV7-7 and TRBJ2-5; 9 bases line up with TRBD1. Per germline, CDR1 SSHAT and CDR2 FNYEAQ (reference sequence). The CDR3 is 16 residues long. V lost 0 bases and J lost 2; bases outside the gene matches: 4. The CDR3 DNA is TGTGCCAGCAGCTTAGCCCCGGGACAGGGTCAAGAGACCCAGTACTTC. Protein: CASSLAPGQGQETQYF.

The rearrangement links TRBV7-9 to TRBJ2-3; TRBD1 might be the D (5 bases). This CDR3 region has 15 residues. Trimming shortened V by 4 bases and J by 2 bases, and 13 bases separated the two germline ends. Germline lookup yields CDR1 SEHNR and CDR2 FQNEAQ (reference sequence). The CDR3 DNA reads as TGTGCCAGCAGCTCCAGCAGGGAACCCACAGATACGCAGTATTTT. The encoded protein is CASSSSREPTDTQYF.

The V call is TRBV9, the J call TRBJ1-1; 9 nucleotides align to TRBD1. There are 14 residues in the CDR3. Per the germline V gene, CDR1 is SGDLS and CDR2 is YYNGEE. The J segment lost 8 bases and the V segment lost 3 bases, leaving 8 bases of the junction unmatched. The CDR3 nucleotides read TGTGCCAGCAGCGCAGCTAGGGGGACAGGGGAAGCTTTCTTT. It is translated as CASSAARGTGEAFF.

This chain links TRBV7-9 with TRBJ2-2; D uncertain. There are 11 residues in the CDR3. Germline-derived CDR1 and CDR2 are SEHNR and FQNEAQ (reference sequence). V lost 5 bases and J 7 bases, leaving 5 bases between the germline ends. The CDR3 loop reads CASSPRGELFF. For the CDR3, the DNA is TGTGCCAGCAGCCCCCGCGGGGAGCTGTTTTTT.

This clone came up a few times. The chain links TRBV15 to TRBJ1-2; the D is unclear. The length of the CDR3 is 16 residues. Trimming left V 0 bases short and J 1 base short, with 12 bases between. CDR1 LNHNV and CDR2 YYDKDF come from the germline V gene (reference sequence). CDR3 amino acids: CATSRDPGRGNYGYTF. For the CDR3, the DNA is TGTGCCACCAGCAGAGATCCCGGACGGGGTAACTATGGCTACACCTTC.

The chain couples TRBV6-5 to TRBJ1-1, with D possibly TRBD1 on 5 matching bases. Germline V lookup: CDR1 MNHEY, CDR2 SVGAGI. The V gene lost 1 base and the J gene lost 1 base, with 10 bases spanning the gap. This CDR3 region has 15 residues. The CDR3 bases are TGTGCCAGCAGTTACTGGGGCGGAGAGAACACTGAAGCTTTCTTT. It translates to CASSYWGGENTEAFF.

The V and J genes are TRBV7-9 and TRBJ2-3; 9 bases fit TRBD1. This CDR3 is built from 17 residues. Germline lookup yields CDR1 SEHNR and CDR2 FQNEAQ (reference sequence). The junction had 10 bases not matched to a gene; V was cut back by 0 bases and J by 6 bases. The CDR3 loop reads CASSLAPAGTGRDTQYF. Written as DNA, the CDR3 is TGTGCCAGCAGCTTAGCCCCCGCCGGGACAGGGCGGGATACGCAGTATTTT.

For this clone: Germline is not matched at one junction end, which may reflect a read error. DNA for the CDR3: TGTGCCAGCAGCTTGGAGGCTAGCGGGAGTGGAGTAGGGTTCGTTCACTTC. Protein: CASSLEASGSGVGFVHF. The rearrangement links TRBV5-5 to TRBJ2-7; TRBD2 aligns across 10 bases. Per the germline V gene, CDR1 is SGHKS and CDR2 is YYEKEE (reference sequence). The CDR3 runs 17 residues.

The chain uses TRBV2 and TRBJ1-5; no clear D. Germline V CDR1 and CDR2: SNHLY, FYNNEI. The length of the CDR3 is 13 residues. Trimming took 5 bases from V and 2 from J, leaving 7 bases between them. Written as DNA, the CDR3 is TGTGCCAGCAGTCAGAGGGGCAATCAGCCCCAGCATTTT. Translating gives CASSQRGNQPQHF.

The CDR3 nucleotides read TGTGCCAGCAGCCCCGAGACAGGGGGGGTCCAAGCTTTCTTT. Translating gives CASSPETGGVQAFF. The rearrangement links TRBV7-9 to TRBJ1-1, with 9 bases matching TRBD1. V dropped 5 bases and J dropped 9; count of bases not matched to a gene: 10. The CDR3 totals 14 residues. The germline CDR1 and CDR2 sequences are SEHNR and FQNEAQ (reference sequence).

V gene TRBV18 combines with J gene TRBJ1-6, with a possible D match to TRBD1 (5 bases). Per the germline V gene, CDR1 is KGHSH and CDR2 is LQKENI. The germline V and J ends were trimmed by 2 bases and 8 bases, with 10 bases remaining between them. This CDR3 region has 14 residues. Written as DNA, the CDR3 is TGTGCCAGCTCACCAACGGGGGTTGATTCACCCCTCCACTTT. This sequence encodes CASSPTGVDSPLHF.

This clone is a singleton in its sample. The V gene is TRBV29-1, the J gene TRBJ1-1; TRBD1 agrees at 7 bases. Germline V lookup: CDR1 SQVTM, CDR2 ANQGSEA. This CDR3 is built from 15 residues. Trimming took 2 bases from V and 5 from J; bases not matched to a gene: 11. CDR3 coding DNA: TGCAGCGTTGAAAGGGCCCCAGGGGGTGGAACTGAAGCTTTCTTT. This translates into CSVERAPGGGTEAFF.

The V and J genes are TRBV27 and TRBJ2-1; D is perhaps TRBD2 (5 bases). V was cut by 6 bases and J by 8 bases, with 20 bases left in between. The CDR3 has 15 residues. CDR1 is MNHEY and CDR2 is SMNVEV in the germline V gene (reference sequence). CDR3 DNA: TGTGCCAGCAGGGAGAGCGGACCTTTGCCTTATGAGCAGTTCTTC. Its translation: CASRESGPLPYEQFF.

The V call is TRBV6-6, the J call TRBJ2-7, with 9 positions matching TRBD1. The ends lost 6 bases at V and 1 base at J; junction bases unmatched: 10. The CDR3 is made up of 16 amino acids. The germline CDR1 and CDR2 sequences are MNHNY and SVGAGI (reference sequence). DNA of the CDR3: TGTGCCAGCAGCCGAACCGGGACAGGGAATTCCTACGAGCAGTACTTC. It specifies CASSRTGTGNSYEQYF.

The chain links TRBV6-5 to TRBJ2-3, with D unresolved. Trimming shortened V by 0 bases and J by 3 bases, and 10 bases separated the two germline ends. Looked up from germline, CDR1 is MNHEY and CDR2 is SVGAGI. The length of the CDR3 is 15 residues. CDR3 coding DNA: TGTGCCAGCAGTTACTCGAGAGTCCTGACAGATACGCAGTATTTT. This sequence encodes CASSYSRVLTDTQYF.

The chain uses TRBV7-8 and TRBJ2-7, with D uncertain. There are 15 residues in the CDR3. V lost 1 base and J 0 bases, leaving 10 bases between the germline ends. The germline gives CDR1 SGHVS, CDR2 FQNEAQ. Here the CDR3 DNA reads TGTGCCAGCAGCTTAGTTTACGACAACTCCTACGAGCAGTACTTC. It codes for CASSLVYDNSYEQYF.

CDR3 amino acids: CASSLDRGNTGELFF. In DNA form, the CDR3 reads TGTGCCAGCAGCCTCGACAGGGGGAACACCGGGGAGCTGTTTTTT. The gene calls are TRBV7-2 and TRBJ2-2; 8 nucleotides align to TRBD1. V lost 5 bases to trimming and J lost 1 base; unmatched junction nucleotides: 3. CDR1 is SGHTA and CDR2 is FQGNSA in the germline V gene. The CDR3 contains 15 residues.

As to this clone: The identical CDR3 is also encoded by other nucleotide sequences in the sample. The chain is built from TRBV5-6 and TRBJ2-3, with D perhaps matching TRBD1 (7 bases). The germline CDR1 and CDR2 sequences are SGHDT and YYEEEE. V gave up 0 bases and J gave up 3 bases, with 11 bases separating them. The CDR3 has 15 residues. This chain's CDR3 is CASSLVAGGTDTQYF. The CDR3, as DNA: TGTGCCAGCAGCTTGGTGGCAGGGGGGACAGATACGCAGTATTTT.

The chain combines TRBV28 with TRBJ2-7; maybe TRBD1 (6 bases). The CDR3 totals 14 residues. V lost 4 bases and J 6 bases, leaving 16 bases between the germline ends. Germline V CDR1 and CDR2: MDHEN, SYDVKM. Here the CDR3 DNA reads TGTGCCAGCAGTTGGGGACACTTCAGTCGCGAGCAGTACTTC. Translated: CASSWGHFSREQYF.

In regard to this clone: At the DNA level, this CDR3 is encoded by other sequences in the same sample as well. The chain couples TRBV7-2 to TRBJ1-5; D remains unclear. Germline values: CDR1 SGHTA, CDR2 FQGNSA. The ends were cut back, 2 bases at V and 4 bases at J, with 6 bases in the middle. The CDR3 loop spans 13 amino acids. The CDR3 reads CASSLNSNQPQHF. The CDR3 coding sequence is TGTGCCAGCAGCTTAAACTCAAATCAGCCCCAGCATTTT.

V gene TRBV6-5 combines with J gene TRBJ1-2, with 8 bases that match TRBD1. The CDR3 has 13 amino acids. Germline V lookup: CDR1 MNHEY, CDR2 SVGAGI. V trimming: 6 bases; J trimming: 2 bases; junction bases outside the gene matches: 2. CDR3 nucleotides: TGTGCCAGCAGGGACAGGGACAACTATGGCTACACCTTC. It specifies CASRDRDNYGYTF.

This chain connects TRBV6-4 to TRBJ1-1; D possibly corresponds to TRBD1 (5 bases). Germline V gene sequence: CDR1 MRHNA, CDR2 SNTAGT. This CDR3 is built from 14 residues. V was clipped by 5 bases and J by 4 bases, with 14 bases between them. The CDR3 spells CASSLTAWSTEAFF. The CDR3 DNA sequence: TGTGCCAGCAGTCTGACAGCTTGGAGCACTGAAGCTTTCTTT.

The gene calls are TRBV5-5 and TRBJ1-2; 7 bases line up with TRBD1. The ends lost 2 bases at V and 4 bases at J; junction bases unmatched: 5. Germline CDR1 SGHKS, CDR2 YYEKEE (reference sequence). This CDR3 has 14 amino acids. The CDR3 is CASSFADRTYGYTF. DNA for the CDR3: TGTGCCAGCAGCTTTGCGGACAGGACCTATGGCTACACCTTC.